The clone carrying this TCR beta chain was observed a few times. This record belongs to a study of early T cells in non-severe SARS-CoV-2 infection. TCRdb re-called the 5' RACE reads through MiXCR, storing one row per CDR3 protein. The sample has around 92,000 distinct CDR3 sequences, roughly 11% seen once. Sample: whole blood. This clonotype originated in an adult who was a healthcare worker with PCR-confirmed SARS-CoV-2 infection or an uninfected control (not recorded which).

The CDR3 sequence is CASSLFIGGELNTGELFF. Written as DNA, the CDR3 is TGTGCCAGCAGTTTATTCATCGGCGGGGAACTGAACACCGGGGAGCTGTTTTTT. The rearrangement uses TRBV28 and TRBJ2-2; perhaps TRBD2 as D (6 bases). CDR1 is MDHEN, CDR2 SYDVKM, per germline. This CDR3 has 18 residues. Trimming stripped 1 base from V and 1 base from J, with 16 bases between. The complete variable domain, with remaining parts taken from reference TRBV28 and TRBJ2-2, reads DVKVTQSSRYLVKRTGEKVFLECVQDMDHENMFWYRQDPGLGLRLIYFSYDVKMKEKGDIPEGYSVSREKKERFSLILESASTNQTSMYLCASSLFIGGELNTGELFFGEGSRLTVL.